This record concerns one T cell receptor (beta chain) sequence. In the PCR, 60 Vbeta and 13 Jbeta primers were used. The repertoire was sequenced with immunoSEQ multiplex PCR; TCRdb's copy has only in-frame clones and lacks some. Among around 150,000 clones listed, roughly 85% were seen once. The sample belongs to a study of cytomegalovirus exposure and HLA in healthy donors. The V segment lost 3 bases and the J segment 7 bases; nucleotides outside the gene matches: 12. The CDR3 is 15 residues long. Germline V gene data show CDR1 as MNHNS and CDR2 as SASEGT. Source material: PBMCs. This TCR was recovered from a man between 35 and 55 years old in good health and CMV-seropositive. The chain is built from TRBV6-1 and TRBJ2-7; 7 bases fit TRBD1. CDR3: CASSEGRQGTGEQYF. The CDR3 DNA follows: TGTGCCAGCAGTGAGGGGAGACAGGGTACGGGTGAGCAGTACTTC.